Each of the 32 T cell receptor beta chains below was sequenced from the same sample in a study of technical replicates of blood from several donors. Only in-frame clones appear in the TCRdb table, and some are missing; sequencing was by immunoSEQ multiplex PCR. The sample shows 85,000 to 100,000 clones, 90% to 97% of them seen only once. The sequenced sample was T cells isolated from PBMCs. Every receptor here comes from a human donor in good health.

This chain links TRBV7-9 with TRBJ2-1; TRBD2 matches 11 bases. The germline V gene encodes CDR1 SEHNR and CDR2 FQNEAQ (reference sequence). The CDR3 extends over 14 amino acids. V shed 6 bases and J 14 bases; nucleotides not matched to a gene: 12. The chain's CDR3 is CASSLTSGKVGEFF. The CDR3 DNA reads TGTGCCAGCAGTTTGACTAGCGGGAAAGTTGGGGAGTTCTTC.

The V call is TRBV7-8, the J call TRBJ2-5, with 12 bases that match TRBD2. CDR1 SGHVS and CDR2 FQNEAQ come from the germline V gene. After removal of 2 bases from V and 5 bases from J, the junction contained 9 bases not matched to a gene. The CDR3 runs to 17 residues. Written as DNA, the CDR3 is TGTGCCAGCAGCTTAAGAAGTTTCCTAGCGGGAGGGGAGACCCAGTACTTC. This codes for CASSLRSFLAGGETQYF.

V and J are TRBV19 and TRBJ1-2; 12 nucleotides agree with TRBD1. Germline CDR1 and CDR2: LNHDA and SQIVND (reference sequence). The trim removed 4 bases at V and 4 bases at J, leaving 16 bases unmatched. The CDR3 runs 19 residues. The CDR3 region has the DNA TGTGCCAGTAGTAATTTACCGGGACAGGGGGCTTCATTGTCCTATGGCTACACCTTC. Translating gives CASSNLPGQGASLSYGYTF.

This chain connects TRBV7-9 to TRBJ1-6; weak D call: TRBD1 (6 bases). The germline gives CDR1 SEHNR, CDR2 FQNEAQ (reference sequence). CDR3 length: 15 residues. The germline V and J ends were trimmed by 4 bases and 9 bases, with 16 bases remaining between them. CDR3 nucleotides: TGTGCCAGCAGCTCCAAGCAGGGGCTACGTTCACCCCTCCACTTT. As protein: CASSSKQGLRSPLHF. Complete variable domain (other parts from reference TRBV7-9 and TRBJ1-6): DTGVSQNPRHKITKRGQNVTFRCDPISEHNRLYWYRQTLGQGPEFLTYFQNEAQLEKSRLLSDRFSAERPKGSFSTLEIQRTEQGDSAMYLCASSSKQGLRSPLHFGNGTRLTVT.

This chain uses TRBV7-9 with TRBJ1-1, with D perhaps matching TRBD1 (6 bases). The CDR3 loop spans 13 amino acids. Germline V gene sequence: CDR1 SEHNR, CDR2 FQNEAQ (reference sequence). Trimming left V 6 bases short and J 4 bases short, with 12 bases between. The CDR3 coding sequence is TGTGCCAGCAGTTTAACAGGGCCCACTGAAGCTTTCTTT. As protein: CASSLTGPTEAFF.

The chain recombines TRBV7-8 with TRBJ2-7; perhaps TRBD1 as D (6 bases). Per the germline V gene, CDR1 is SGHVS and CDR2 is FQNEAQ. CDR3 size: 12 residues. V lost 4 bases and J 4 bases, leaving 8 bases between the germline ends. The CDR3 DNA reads TGTGCCAGCAGCTGGGACATATACGAGCAGTACTTC. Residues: CASSWDIYEQYF.

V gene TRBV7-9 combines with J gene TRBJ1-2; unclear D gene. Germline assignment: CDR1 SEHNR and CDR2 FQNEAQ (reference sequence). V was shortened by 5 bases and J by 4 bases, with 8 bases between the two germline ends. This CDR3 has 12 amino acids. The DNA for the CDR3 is TGTGCCAGCAGCAGAGGCACCTATGGCTACACCTTC. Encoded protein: CASSRGTYGYTF.

The CDR3 reads CASSKVGSTYEQYF. CDR3 coding DNA: TGTGCCAGCAGCAAAGTGGGCTCTACCTACGAGCAGTACTTC. The V call is TRBV21-1, the J call TRBJ2-7; the table's TRBD1 call for D was not verified on the DNA. TRBV21-1 is an annotated pseudogene. The CDR3 runs to 14 residues.

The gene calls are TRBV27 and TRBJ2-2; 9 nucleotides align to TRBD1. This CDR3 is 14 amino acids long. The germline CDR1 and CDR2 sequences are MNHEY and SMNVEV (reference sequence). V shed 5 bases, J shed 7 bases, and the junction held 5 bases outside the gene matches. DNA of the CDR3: TGTGCCAGCAGTGAGGACAGGGGAAGCGGGGAGCTGTTTTTT. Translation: CASSEDRGSGELFF.

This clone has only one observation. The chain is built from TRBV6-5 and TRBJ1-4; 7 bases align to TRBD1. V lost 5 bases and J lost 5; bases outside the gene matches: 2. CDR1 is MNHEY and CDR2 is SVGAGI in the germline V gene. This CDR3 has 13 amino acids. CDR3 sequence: CASSSRGNEKLFF. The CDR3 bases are TGTGCCAGCAGTAGCAGGGGGAATGAAAAACTGTTTTTT.

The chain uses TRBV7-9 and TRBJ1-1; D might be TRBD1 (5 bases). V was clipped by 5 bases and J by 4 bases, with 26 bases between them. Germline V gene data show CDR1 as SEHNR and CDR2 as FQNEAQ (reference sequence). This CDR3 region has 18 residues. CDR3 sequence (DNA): TGTGCCAGCAGCAAACCCCGGGGGTCGGGGGAAGGGAGCACTGAAGCTTTCTTT. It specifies CASSKPRGSGEGSTEAFF.

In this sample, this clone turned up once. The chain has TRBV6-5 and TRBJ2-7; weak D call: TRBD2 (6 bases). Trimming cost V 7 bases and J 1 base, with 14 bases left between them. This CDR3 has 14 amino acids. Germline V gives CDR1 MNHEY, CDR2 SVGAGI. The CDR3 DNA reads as TGTGCCAGCACCTCAGTAGCGGAATCCTACGAGCAGTACTTC. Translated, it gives CASTSVAESYEQYF.

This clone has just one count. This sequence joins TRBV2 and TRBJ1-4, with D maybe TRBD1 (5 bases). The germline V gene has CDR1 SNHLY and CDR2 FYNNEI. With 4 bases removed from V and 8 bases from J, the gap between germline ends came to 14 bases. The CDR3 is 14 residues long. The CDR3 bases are TGTGCCAGCAGTGCCCAGGGAATACTAGAAAAACTGTTTTTT. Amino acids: CASSAQGILEKLFF.

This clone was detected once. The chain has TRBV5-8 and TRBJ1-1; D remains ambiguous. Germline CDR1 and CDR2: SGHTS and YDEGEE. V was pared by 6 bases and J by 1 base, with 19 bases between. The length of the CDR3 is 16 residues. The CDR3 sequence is CASIFGTPYRNTEAFF. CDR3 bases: TGTGCCAGCATTTTTGGCACACCCTACAGGAACACTGAAGCTTTCTTT.

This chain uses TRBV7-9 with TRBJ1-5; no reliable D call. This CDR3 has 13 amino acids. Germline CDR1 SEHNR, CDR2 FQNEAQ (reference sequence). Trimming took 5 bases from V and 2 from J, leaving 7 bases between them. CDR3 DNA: TGTGCCAGCAGCCCCCTCGGCAATCAGCCCCAGCATTTT. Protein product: CASSPLGNQPQHF.

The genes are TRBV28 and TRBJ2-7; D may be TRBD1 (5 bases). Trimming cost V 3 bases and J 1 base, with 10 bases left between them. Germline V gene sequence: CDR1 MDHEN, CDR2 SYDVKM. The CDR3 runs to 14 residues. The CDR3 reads CASSFPGQSYEQYF. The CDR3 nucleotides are TGTGCCAGCAGTTTCCCTGGACAATCCTACGAGCAGTACTTC.

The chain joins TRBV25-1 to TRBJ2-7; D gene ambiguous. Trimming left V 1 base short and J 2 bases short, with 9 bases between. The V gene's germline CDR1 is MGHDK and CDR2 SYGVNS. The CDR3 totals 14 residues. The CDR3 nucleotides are TGTGCCAGCAGTGAATTTACCGAGACCTACGAGCAGTACTTC. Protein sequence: CASSEFTETYEQYF.

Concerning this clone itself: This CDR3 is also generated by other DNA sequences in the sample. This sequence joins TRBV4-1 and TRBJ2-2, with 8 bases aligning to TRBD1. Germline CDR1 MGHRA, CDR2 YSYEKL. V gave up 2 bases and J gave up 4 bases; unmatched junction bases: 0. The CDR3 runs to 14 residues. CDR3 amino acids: CASSQTGGTGELFF. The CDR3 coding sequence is TGCGCCAGCAGCCAAACAGGGGGCACCGGGGAGCTGTTTTTT.

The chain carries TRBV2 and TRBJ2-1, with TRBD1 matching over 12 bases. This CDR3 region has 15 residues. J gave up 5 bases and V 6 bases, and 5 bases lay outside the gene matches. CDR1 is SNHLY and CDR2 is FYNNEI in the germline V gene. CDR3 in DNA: TGTGCCAGCAGGACCGGGACAGGGGGCAACAATGAGCAGTTCTTC. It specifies CASRTGTGGNNEQFF.

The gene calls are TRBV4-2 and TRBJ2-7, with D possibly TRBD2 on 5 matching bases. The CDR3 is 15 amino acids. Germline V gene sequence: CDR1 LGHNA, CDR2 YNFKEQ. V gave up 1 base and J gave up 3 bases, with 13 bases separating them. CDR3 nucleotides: TGTGCCAGCAGCCAAGGCGGTTCCGGAGGCTACGAGCAGTACTTC. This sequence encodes CASSQGGSGGYEQYF.

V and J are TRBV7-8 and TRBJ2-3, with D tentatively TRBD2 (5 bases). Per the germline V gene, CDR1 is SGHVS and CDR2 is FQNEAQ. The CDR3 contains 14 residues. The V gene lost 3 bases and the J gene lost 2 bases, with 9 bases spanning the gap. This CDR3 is CASSFSGYTDTQYF. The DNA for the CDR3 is TGTGCCAGCAGCTTTTCGGGATACACAGATACGCAGTATTTT.

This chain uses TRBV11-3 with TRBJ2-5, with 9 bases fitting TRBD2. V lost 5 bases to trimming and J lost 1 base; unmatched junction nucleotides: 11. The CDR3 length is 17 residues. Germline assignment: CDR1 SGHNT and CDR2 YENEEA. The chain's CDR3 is CASSTPFGSGGQETQYF. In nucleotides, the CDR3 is TGTGCCAGCAGCACCCCATTCGGTAGCGGGGGCCAAGAGACCCAGTACTTC.

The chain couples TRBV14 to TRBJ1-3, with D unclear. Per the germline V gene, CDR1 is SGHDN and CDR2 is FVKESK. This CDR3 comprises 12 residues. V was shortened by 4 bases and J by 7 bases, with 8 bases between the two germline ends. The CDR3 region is CASSPNSNTIYF. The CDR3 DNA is TGTGCCAGCAGCCCAAACAGCAACACCATATATTTT. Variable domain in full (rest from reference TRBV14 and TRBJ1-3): EAGVTQFPSHSVIEKGQTVTLRCDPISGHDNLYWYRRVMGKEIKFLLHFVKESKQDESGMPNNRFLAERTGGTYSTLKVQPAELEDSGVYFCASSPNSNTIYFGEGSWLTVV.

DNA of the CDR3: TGCGCCAGCAGCCAGCAGACAGAGCTCAACTATGGCTACACCTTC. It codes for CASSQQTELNYGYTF. The chain recombines TRBV4-1 with TRBJ1-2; the D gene is possibly TRBD1 (5 bases). Looked up from germline, CDR1 is MGHRA and CDR2 is YSYEKL. The CDR3 contains 15 residues. V was shortened by 3 bases and J by 2 bases, with 13 bases between the two germline ends.

This CDR3 reads CASSFDLTGNTEAFF. CDR3 nucleotide sequence: TGTGCCAGCAGTTTCGATCTGACTGGGAACACTGAAGCTTTCTTT. The chain links TRBV27 to TRBJ1-1; D remains unclear. This CDR3 comprises 15 residues. Germline lookup yields CDR1 MNHEY and CDR2 SMNVEV (reference sequence). The ends were cut back, 3 bases at V and 1 base at J, with 12 bases in the middle.

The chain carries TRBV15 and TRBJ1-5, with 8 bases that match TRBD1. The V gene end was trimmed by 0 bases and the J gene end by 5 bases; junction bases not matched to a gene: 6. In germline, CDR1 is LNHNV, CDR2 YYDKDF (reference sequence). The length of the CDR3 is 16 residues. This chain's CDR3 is CATSRDKDRAHQPQHF. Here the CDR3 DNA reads TGTGCCACCAGCAGAGATAAGGACAGGGCGCATCAGCCCCAGCATTTT.

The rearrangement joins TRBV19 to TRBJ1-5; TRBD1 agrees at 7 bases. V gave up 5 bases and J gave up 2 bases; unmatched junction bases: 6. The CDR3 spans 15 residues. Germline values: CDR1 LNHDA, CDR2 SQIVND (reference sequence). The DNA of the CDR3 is TGTGCCAGTAGTGCCGACAGGGATGGCAATCAGCCCCAGCATTTT. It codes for CASSADRDGNQPQHF.

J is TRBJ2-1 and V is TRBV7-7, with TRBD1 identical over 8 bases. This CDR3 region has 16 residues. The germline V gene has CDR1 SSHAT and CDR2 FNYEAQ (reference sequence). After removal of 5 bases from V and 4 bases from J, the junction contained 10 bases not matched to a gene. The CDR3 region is CASSTTQGAGYNEQFF. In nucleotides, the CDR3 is TGTGCCAGCAGCACCACTCAGGGGGCAGGGTACAATGAGCAGTTCTTC. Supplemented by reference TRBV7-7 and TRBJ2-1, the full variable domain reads GAGVSQSPRYKVTKRGQDVTLRCDPISSHATLYWYQQALGQGPEFLTYFNYEAQPDKSGLPSDRFSAERPEGSISTLTIQRTEQRDSAMYRCASSTTQGAGYNEQFFGPGTRLTVL.

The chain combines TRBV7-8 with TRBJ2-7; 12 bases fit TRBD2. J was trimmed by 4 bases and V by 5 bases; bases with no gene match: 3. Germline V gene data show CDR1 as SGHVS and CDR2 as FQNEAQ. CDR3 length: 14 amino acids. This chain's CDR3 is CASSPGTSGYEQYF. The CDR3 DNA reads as TGTGCCAGCAGCCCCGGGACTAGCGGGTACGAGCAGTACTTC.

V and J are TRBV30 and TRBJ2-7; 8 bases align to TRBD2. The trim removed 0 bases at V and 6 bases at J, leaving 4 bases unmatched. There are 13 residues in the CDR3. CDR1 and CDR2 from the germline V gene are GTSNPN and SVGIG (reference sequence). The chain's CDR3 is CAWSVGGGFEQYF. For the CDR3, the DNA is TGTGCCTGGAGTGTGGGCGGGGGGTTCGAGCAGTACTTC.

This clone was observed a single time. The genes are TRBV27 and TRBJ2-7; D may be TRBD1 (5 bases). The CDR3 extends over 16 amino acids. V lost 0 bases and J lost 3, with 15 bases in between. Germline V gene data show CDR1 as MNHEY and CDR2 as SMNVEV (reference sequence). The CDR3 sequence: CASSLSRGAIIYEQYF. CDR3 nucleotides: TGTGCCAGCAGTTTATCACGTGGGGCGATTATCTACGAGCAGTACTTC.

CDR3 DNA: TGTGCCAGCAGCTCCCCTCTGGCCCACCTAGGCCGGAACTATGGCTACACCTTC. Its translation is CASSSPLAHLGRNYGYTF. This rearrangement joins TRBV11-2 to TRBJ1-2, with no clear D. The germline gives CDR1 SGHAT, CDR2 FQNNGV. V was trimmed by 4 bases and J by 2 bases, leaving 23 bases between them. This CDR3 comprises 18 residues.